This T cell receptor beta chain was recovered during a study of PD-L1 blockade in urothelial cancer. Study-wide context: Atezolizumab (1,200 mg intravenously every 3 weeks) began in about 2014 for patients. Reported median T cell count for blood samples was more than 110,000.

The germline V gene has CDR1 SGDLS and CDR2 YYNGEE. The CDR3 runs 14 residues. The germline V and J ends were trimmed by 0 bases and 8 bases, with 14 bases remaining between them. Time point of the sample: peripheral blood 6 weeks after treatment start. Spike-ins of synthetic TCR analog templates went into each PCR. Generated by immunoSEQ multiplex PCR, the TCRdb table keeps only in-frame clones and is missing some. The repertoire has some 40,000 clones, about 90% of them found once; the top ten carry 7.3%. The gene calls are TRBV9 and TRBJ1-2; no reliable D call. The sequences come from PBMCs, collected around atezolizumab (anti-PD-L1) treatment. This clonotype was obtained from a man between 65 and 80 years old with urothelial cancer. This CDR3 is CASSVASEGGGYTF. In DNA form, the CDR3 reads TGTGCCAGCAGCGTAGCCTCCGAAGGCGGGGGCTACACCTTC.